The next 6 T cell receptor beta chains were all read from a single sample in a study of identical twins. One entry per CDR3 protein, called by TCRdb with MiXCR from the 5' RACE reads. The sample yields about 240,000 distinct CDR3 sequences, roughly 13% seen once. These records were also assigned to another study, of yellow fever vaccine responses in identical twins.

Input material: memory (CD45RO+) T cells sorted from blood. The origin of the receptors is a woman in her late teens or twenties in good health.

This clonotype was seen at least ten times. The chain combines TRBV15 with TRBJ2-1; D might be TRBD2 (6 bases). CDR1 is LNHNV and CDR2 is YYDKDF in the germline V gene (reference sequence). V lost 5 bases and J lost 1, with 15 bases in between. CDR3 size: 16 residues. The CDR3 DNA is TGTGCCACCAGCGGTAGCGCCGGGGGTTCCTACAATGAGCAGTTCTTC. It yields the protein CATSGSAGGSYNEQFF.

The rearrangement joins TRBV6-1 to TRBJ2-2; 13 positions match TRBD2. CDR3 size: 15 residues. Germline CDR1 and CDR2: MNHNS and SASEGT. Losses at the gene ends were 7 bases for V and 4 bases for J; bases not matched to a gene: 3. The chain's CDR3 is CASTRTSGSTGELFF. The CDR3 DNA reads TGTGCCAGCACCAGGACTAGCGGGAGCACCGGGGAGCTGTTTTTT.

The chain is built from TRBV5-1 and TRBJ1-1; TRBD1 agrees at 9 bases. The germline V gene has CDR1 SGHRS and CDR2 YFSETQ. V trimming: 4 bases; J trimming: 11 bases; junction bases outside the gene matches: 9. There are 13 residues in the CDR3. DNA for the CDR3: TGCGCCAGCAGCGGAGGGACAGGGTTGTATGCTTTCTTT. Translated: CASSGGTGLYAFF.

This chain uses TRBV20-1 with TRBJ2-1; no definite D call. Germline CDR1 reads DFQATT; CDR2 reads SNEGSKA (reference sequence). The CDR3 spans 14 residues. Trimming removed 3 bases at V and 0 bases at J, with 9 bases between. The CDR3 sequence: CSASFYSSYNEQFF. Here the CDR3 DNA reads TGCAGTGCTAGTTTCTATAGCTCCTACAATGAGCAGTTCTTC.

Comment on this clonotype: This may be a read error, as it is one base from a much larger clone. The chain recombines TRBV7-9 with TRBJ2-2, with D unresolved. Germline assignment: CDR1 SEHNR and CDR2 FQNEAQ (reference sequence). V was cut by 4 bases and J by 1 base, with 4 bases left in between. The CDR3 has 13 residues. CDR3 amino acids: CASSYGNTGELFF. In DNA, the CDR3 is TGTGCCAGCAGCTATGGGAACACCGGGGAGCTGTTTTTT.

This chain connects TRBV28 to TRBJ1-5; possibly TRBD1 for D (5 bases). The CDR3 is 18 amino acids. Germline V lookup: CDR1 MDHEN, CDR2 SYDVKM. Trimming took off 2 bases at V and 4 bases at J, with 21 bases between the two ends. In nucleotides, the CDR3 is TGTGCCAGCAGTTTAACCCCGACGTGGGGGTCCAAAAATCAGCCCCAGCATTTT. Its translation is CASSLTPTWGSKNQPQHF.